These 21 T cell receptor beta chains were all obtained from the same sample, sequenced in a study of early T cells in non-severe SARS-CoV-2 infection (dated by TCRdb to about 2021). The library came from 5' RACE. Sequencing instrument: NextSeq 500. TCRdb cleaned the public reads at Q25 with fastp, built clones with MiXCR and kept in-frame beta chains. Entries are consolidated by CDR3 protein sequence, retaining the most common genes and DNA. The sample table holds around 80,000 distinct CDR3 sequences, of which over 10% were seen once. Around 6% of the sample belongs to the ten largest clones. The sequencing input was whole blood. The receptors were sampled from an adult who was a healthcare worker with PCR-confirmed SARS-CoV-2 infection or an uninfected control (not recorded which).

This clonotype was counted at least ten times. V usage is TRBV6-1 and J usage is TRBJ2-7; 9 bases line up with TRBD1. From germline, CDR1 is MNHNS and CDR2 SASEGT. The CDR3 length is 17 residues. The V segment lost 1 base and the J segment 3 bases; nucleotides outside the gene matches: 10. CDR3 residues: CASSEEVGTGQNYEQYF. In DNA form, the CDR3 reads TGTGCCAGCAGTGAAGAGGTCGGGACAGGGCAGAACTACGAGCAGTACTTC.

This clonotype showed up many times. V usage is TRBV7-7 and J usage is TRBJ2-7; 9 bases are a match to TRBD1. The CDR3 totals 14 residues. Losses at the gene ends were 4 bases for V and 6 bases for J; bases not matched to a gene: 7. The germline gives CDR1 SSHAT, CDR2 FNYEAQ (reference sequence). CDR3 residues: CASSSTGTGSEQYF. The CDR3, as DNA: TGTGCCAGCAGCTCGACCGGGACAGGGTCCGAGCAGTACTTC.

This chain joins TRBV29-1 and TRBJ1-1; D gene unclear. V shed 4 bases and J shed 7 bases, with 10 bases lying between them. Per germline, CDR1 SQVTM and CDR2 ANQGSEA. The CDR3 has 11 amino acids. The CDR3 DNA is TGCAGCGTTGTCCTATTCGTTGAAGCTTTCTTT. Translated, it gives CSVVLFVEAFF.

The gene calls are TRBV5-1 and TRBJ2-3; tentative D call: TRBD2 (5 bases). CDR1 and CDR2 (germline): SGHRS, YFSETQ. The V end was cut by 4 bases, the J end by 2 bases, with 17 bases between. The CDR3 sequence is 16 residues long. In nucleotides, the CDR3 is TGCGCCAGCAGCCCCCTAGGTAGCGAGATCACAGATACGCAGTATTTT. This codes for CASSPLGSEITDTQYF.

The rearrangement joins TRBV20-1 to TRBJ1-6, with a tentative D call TRBD1 (5 bases). V was trimmed by 0 bases and J by 2 bases, leaving 17 bases between them. Germline V lookup: CDR1 DFQATT, CDR2 SNEGSKA (reference sequence). The CDR3 is 18 amino acids. CDR3 sequence reads: CSARDYTPGRTYNSPLHF. The CDR3, as DNA: TGCAGTGCTAGAGATTATACCCCAGGGAGAACCTATAATTCACCCCTCCACTTT.

The chain couples TRBV2 to TRBJ1-1; D gene unclear. Trimming removed 4 bases from V and 0 bases from J, with 12 bases in between. The CDR3 has 15 amino acids. The germline V gene has CDR1 SNHLY and CDR2 FYNNEI. The CDR3 protein is CASSGEQFMNTEAFF. Written as DNA, the CDR3 is TGTGCCAGCAGTGGGGAACAGTTCATGAACACTGAAGCTTTCTTT.

This clonotype has more than one count but fewer than ten. The chain employs TRBV20-1 and TRBJ1-3; weak D call: TRBD1 (6 bases). The CDR3 covers 14 residues. Germline values: CDR1 DFQATT, CDR2 SNEGSKA (reference sequence). Trimming took 4 bases from V and 1 from J, leaving 11 bases between them. Here the CDR3 DNA reads TGCAGTGCTACGGGGGGCGCTTCTGGAAACACCATATATTTT. Encoded protein: CSATGGASGNTIYF.

This clonotype was recorded at least ten times. The chain is built from TRBV5-5 and TRBJ1-5, with D hard to call. This CDR3 has 14 residues. CDR1 and CDR2 (germline): SGHKS, YYEKEE (reference sequence). Trimming left V 1 base short and J 5 bases short, with 10 bases between. CDR3 in amino acids: CASSLMGADQPQHF. The CDR3, as DNA: TGTGCCAGCAGCTTGATGGGCGCAGATCAGCCCCAGCATTTT.

The chain couples TRBV2 to TRBJ2-3; no firm D call. The CDR3 contains 13 residues. Germline lookup yields CDR1 SNHLY and CDR2 FYNNEI. V was trimmed by 3 bases and J by 5 bases, leaving 9 bases between them. The CDR3 protein is CASSESSGDTQYF. The CDR3 region has the DNA TGTGCCAGCAGTGAGTCAAGTGGAGATACGCAGTATTTT.

This clonotype was counted ten times or more. The gene calls are TRBV5-1 and TRBJ1-1; D ambiguous. V was clipped by 2 bases and J by 4 bases, with 9 bases between them. The CDR3 runs 13 residues. CDR1 is SGHRS and CDR2 is YFSETQ in the germline V gene. The CDR3 DNA follows: TGCGCCAGCAGCTTCTCAGAGCCCACTGAAGCTTTCTTT. Translating it yields CASSFSEPTEAFF. The full variable domain, completed using reference TRBV5-1 and TRBJ1-1, is KAGVTQTPRYLIKTRGQQVTLSCSPISGHRSVSWYQQTPGQGLQFLFEYFSETQRNKGNFPGRFSGRQFSNSRSEMNVSTLELGDSALYLCASSFSEPTEAFFGQGTRLTVV.

The gene calls are TRBV4-1 and TRBJ2-5; D tentatively reads TRBD1 or TRBD2 (6 bases each). The V gene's germline CDR1 is MGHRA and CDR2 YSYEKL. With 0 bases removed from V and 6 bases from J, the gap between germline ends came to 14 bases. The CDR3 extends over 15 amino acids. DNA of the CDR3: TGCGCCAGCAGCCAAGAAATCCGGGGGCGGCAGACCCAGTACTTC. Translating it yields CASSQEIRGRQTQYF.

In DNA form, the CDR3 reads TGTGCCAGCAGTTTTTTGGATTCCGAAGCTTTCTTT. Amino acid sequence: CASSFLDSEAFF. The gene calls are TRBV28 and TRBJ1-1; D not certain. The germline gives CDR1 MDHEN, CDR2 SYDVKM. The V gene lost 3 bases and the J gene lost 8 bases, with 10 bases spanning the gap. The CDR3 contains 12 residues.

This clonotype was observed a handful of times. The J gene is TRBJ1-1, the V gene TRBV29-1; TRBD1 matches at 8 bases. This CDR3 is built from 13 residues. The germline CDR1 and CDR2 sequences are SQVTM and ANQGSEA. V lost 7 bases to trimming and J lost 1 base; unmatched junction nucleotides: 5. The chain's CDR3 is CSAGGGKNTEAFF. The CDR3 nucleotides read TGCAGCGCAGGGGGCGGGAAGAACACTGAAGCTTTCTTT.

The chain is built from TRBV29-1 and TRBJ1-2; D not certain. Trimming took off 6 bases at V and 8 bases at J, with 4 bases between the two ends. The CDR3 has 8 amino acids. The germline gives CDR1 SQVTM, CDR2 ANQGSEA. The DNA for the CDR3 is TGCAGCGTAGGCGGCTACACCTTC. It is translated as CSVGGYTF.

This clonotype was counted a few times. The genes are TRBV9 and TRBJ1-1, with D perhaps TRBD1 (5 bases). V shed 0 bases and J shed 3 bases, with 12 bases lying between them. Germline assignment: CDR1 SGDLS and CDR2 YYNGEE. The CDR3 spans 15 residues. CDR3 sequence reads: CASSVEGTDDTEAFF. CDR3 nucleotide sequence: TGTGCCAGCAGCGTAGAGGGGACCGACGACACTGAAGCTTTCTTT. Full variable domain (missing parts from reference TRBV9 and TRBJ1-1): DSGVTQTPKHLITATGQRVTLRCSPRSGDLSVYWYQQSLDQGLQFLIQYYNGEERAKGNILERFSAQQFPDLHSELNLSSLELGDSALYFCASSVEGTDDTEAFFGQGTRLTVV.

This clonotype turned up a few times. This sequence joins TRBV3-1 and TRBJ2-7, with 11 bases matching TRBD1. Germline-derived CDR1 and CDR2 are LGHDT and YNNKEL (reference sequence). This CDR3 contains 20 residues. With 3 bases clipped from V and 7 bases from J, the junction kept 23 bases outside the gene matches. CDR3 nucleotides: TGTGCCAGCAGCCACCACCGGGACAGGGGGGTGATAACAGGTTGGGAGGAGCAGTACTTC. This encodes CASSHHRDRGVITGWEEQYF.

The chain uses TRBV6-5 and TRBJ2-7; TRBD2 agrees at 7 bases. The germline gives CDR1 MNHEY, CDR2 SVGAGI. The CDR3 is 14 amino acids. V lost 6 bases to trimming and J lost 4 bases; unmatched junction nucleotides: 9. CDR3 nucleotide sequence: TGTGCCAGCAGAATGGTTGTGCGGGAGTACGAGCAGTACTTC. This codes for CASRMVVREYEQYF.

There are many counts of this clonotype. The chain uses TRBV12-3 or TRBV12-4 and TRBJ2-4; 10 nucleotides match TRBD2. The CDR3 consists of 15 residues. The junction had 5 bases not matched to a gene; V was cut back by 5 bases and J by 4 bases. CDR3 bases: TGTGCCAGCAGTCCCGGACTAGCGGAGAAAAACATTCAGTACTTC. Residues: CASSPGLAEKNIQYF.

This sequence joins TRBV5-1 and TRBJ1-3, with D hard to call. This CDR3 is built from 16 residues. Trimming shortened V by 0 bases and J by 0 bases, and 10 bases separated the two germline ends. Germline V lookup: CDR1 SGHRS, CDR2 YFSETQ. This CDR3 is CASSLDSRNSGNTIYF. The CDR3 nucleotides are TGCGCCAGCAGCTTGGATAGCCGTAACTCTGGAAACACCATATATTTT.

V is TRBV29-1 and J is TRBJ2-5; D is unclear. The CDR3 length is 12 residues. V dropped 2 bases and J dropped 5 bases, with 9 bases sitting between them. CDR1 and CDR2 from the germline V gene are SQVTM and ANQGSEA. For the CDR3, the DNA is TGCAGCGTTGAAAAGGTTACCGAGACCCAGTACTTC. This encodes CSVEKVTETQYF.

In this sample, this clonotype turned up many times. The J gene is TRBJ1-2, the V gene TRBV27; weak D call: TRBD1 (6 bases). The germline V gene has CDR1 MNHEY and CDR2 SMNVEV (reference sequence). Trimming shortened V by 7 bases and J by 1 base, and 16 bases separated the two germline ends. This CDR3 comprises 15 residues. CDR3 nucleotides: TGTGCCAGCATGCCTGGGACACACTTTAACTATGGCTACACCTTC. Amino acids: CASMPGTHFNYGYTF.